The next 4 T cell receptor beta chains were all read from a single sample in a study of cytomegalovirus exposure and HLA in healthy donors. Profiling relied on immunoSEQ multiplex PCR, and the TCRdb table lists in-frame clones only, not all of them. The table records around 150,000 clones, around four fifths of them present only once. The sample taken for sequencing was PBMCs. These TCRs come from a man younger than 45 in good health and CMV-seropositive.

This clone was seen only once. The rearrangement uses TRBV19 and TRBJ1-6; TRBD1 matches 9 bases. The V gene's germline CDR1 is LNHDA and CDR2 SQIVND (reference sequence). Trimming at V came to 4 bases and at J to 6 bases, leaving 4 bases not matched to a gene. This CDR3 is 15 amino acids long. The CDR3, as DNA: TGTGCCAGTAGTAGGACAGGGGAGGGTAATTCACCCCTCCACTTT. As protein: CASSRTGEGNSPLHF.

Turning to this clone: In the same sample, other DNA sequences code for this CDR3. CDR3 coding DNA: TGCGCCAGCAGCTTGGCAGGCAACTCCTACGAGCAGTACTTC. Encoded protein: CASSLAGNSYEQYF. V and J are TRBV5-1 and TRBJ2-7; D remains ambiguous. This CDR3 has 14 amino acids. Per the germline V gene, CDR1 is SGHRS and CDR2 is YFSETQ. Trimming left V 0 bases short and J 0 bases short, with 7 bases between.

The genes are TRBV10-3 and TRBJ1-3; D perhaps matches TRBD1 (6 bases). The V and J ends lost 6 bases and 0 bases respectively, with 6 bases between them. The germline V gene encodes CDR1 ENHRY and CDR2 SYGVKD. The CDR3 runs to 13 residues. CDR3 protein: CAIRDSSGNTIYF. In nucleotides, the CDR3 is TGTGCCATCAGGGACAGCTCTGGAAACACCATATATTTT.

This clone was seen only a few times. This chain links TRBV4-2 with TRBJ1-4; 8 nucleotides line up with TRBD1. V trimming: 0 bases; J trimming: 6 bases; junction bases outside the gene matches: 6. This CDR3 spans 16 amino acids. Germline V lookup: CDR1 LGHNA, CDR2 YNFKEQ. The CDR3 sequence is CASSQDTGTGDEKLFF. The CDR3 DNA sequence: TGTGCCAGCAGCCAAGACACCGGGACAGGAGATGAAAAACTGTTTTTT.